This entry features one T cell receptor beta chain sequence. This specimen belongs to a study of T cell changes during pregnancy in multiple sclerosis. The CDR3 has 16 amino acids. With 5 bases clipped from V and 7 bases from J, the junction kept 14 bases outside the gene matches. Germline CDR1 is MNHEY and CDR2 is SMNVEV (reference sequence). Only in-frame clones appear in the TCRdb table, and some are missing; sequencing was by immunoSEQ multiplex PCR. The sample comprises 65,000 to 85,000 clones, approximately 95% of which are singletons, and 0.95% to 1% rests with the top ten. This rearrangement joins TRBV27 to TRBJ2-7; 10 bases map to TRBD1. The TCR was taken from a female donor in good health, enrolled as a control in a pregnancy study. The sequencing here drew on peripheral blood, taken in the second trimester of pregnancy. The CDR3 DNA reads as TGTGCCAGCAGTCTCTCGACCGGGACAGGGGAGAGGGAGCAGTACTTC. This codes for CASSLSTGTGEREQYF.